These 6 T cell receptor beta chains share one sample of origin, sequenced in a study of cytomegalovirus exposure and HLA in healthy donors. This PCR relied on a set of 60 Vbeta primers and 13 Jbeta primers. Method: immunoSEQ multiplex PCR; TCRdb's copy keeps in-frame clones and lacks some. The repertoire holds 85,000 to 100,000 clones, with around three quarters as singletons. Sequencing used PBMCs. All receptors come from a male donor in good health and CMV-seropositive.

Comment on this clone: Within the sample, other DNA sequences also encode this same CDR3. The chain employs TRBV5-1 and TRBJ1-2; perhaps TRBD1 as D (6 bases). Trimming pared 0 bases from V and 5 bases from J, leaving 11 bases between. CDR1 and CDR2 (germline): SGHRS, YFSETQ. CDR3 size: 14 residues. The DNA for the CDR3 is TGCGCCAGCAGCTTGGGAGAGGGGGTATATGGCTACACCTTC. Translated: CASSLGEGVYGYTF.

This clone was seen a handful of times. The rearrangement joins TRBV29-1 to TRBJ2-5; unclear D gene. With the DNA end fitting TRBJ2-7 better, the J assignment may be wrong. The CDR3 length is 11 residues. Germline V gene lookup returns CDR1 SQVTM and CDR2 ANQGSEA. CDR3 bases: TGCAGCGCCAGCGTTTCCTACGAGCAGTACTTC. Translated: CSASVSYEQYF.

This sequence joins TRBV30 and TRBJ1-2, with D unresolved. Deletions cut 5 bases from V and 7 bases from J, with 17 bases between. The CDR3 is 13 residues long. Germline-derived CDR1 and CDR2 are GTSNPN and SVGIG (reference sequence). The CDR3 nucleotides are TGTGCCTGGCTACTAGCCCGGGGAGGTGGCTACACCTTC. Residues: CAWLLARGGGYTF.

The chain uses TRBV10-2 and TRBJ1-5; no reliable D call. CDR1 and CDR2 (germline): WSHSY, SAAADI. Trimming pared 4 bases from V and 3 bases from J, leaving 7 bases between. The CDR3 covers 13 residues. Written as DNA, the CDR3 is TGCGCCAGCAGTGTGCGGGTCAATCAGCCCCAGCATTTT. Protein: CASSVRVNQPQHF.

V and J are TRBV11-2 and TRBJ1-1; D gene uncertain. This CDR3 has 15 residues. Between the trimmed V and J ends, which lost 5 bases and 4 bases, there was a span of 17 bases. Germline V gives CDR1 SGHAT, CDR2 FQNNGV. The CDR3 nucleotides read TGTGCCAGCAGCACGATCGGGAGGCTAGGCACTGAAGCTTTCTTT. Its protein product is CASSTIGRLGTEAFF. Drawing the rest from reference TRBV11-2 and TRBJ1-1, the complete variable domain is EAGVAQSPRYKIIEKRQSVAFWCNPISGHATLYWYQQILGQGPKLLIQFQNNGVVDDSQLPKDRFSAERLKGVDSTLKIQPAKLEDSAVYLCASSTIGRLGTEAFFGQGTRLTVV.

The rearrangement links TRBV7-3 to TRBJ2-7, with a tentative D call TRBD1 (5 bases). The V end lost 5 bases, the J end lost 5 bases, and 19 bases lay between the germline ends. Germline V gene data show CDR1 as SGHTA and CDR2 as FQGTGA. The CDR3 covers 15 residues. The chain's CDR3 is CASSPGPGQAHEQYF. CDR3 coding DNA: TGTGCCAGCAGCCCTGGGCCAGGGCAAGCTCACGAGCAGTACTTC.